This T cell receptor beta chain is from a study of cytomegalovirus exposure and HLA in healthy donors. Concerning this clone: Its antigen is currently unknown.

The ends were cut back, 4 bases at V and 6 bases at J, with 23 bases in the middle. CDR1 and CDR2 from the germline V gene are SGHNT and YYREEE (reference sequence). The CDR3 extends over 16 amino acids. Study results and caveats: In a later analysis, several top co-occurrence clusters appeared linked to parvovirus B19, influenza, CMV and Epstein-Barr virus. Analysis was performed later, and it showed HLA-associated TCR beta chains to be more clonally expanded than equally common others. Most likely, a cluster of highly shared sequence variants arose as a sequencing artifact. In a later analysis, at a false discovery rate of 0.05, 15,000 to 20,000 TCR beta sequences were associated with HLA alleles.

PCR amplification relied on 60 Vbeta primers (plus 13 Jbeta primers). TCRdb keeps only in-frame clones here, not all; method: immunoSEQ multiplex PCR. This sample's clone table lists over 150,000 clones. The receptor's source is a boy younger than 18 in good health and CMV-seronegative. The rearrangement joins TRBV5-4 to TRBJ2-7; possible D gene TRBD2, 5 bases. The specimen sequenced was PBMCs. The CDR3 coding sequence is TGTGCCAGCAGCCTTCTGACCGGGGTCCAAGCGGCCGAGCAGTACTTC. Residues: CASSLLTGVQAAEQYF.